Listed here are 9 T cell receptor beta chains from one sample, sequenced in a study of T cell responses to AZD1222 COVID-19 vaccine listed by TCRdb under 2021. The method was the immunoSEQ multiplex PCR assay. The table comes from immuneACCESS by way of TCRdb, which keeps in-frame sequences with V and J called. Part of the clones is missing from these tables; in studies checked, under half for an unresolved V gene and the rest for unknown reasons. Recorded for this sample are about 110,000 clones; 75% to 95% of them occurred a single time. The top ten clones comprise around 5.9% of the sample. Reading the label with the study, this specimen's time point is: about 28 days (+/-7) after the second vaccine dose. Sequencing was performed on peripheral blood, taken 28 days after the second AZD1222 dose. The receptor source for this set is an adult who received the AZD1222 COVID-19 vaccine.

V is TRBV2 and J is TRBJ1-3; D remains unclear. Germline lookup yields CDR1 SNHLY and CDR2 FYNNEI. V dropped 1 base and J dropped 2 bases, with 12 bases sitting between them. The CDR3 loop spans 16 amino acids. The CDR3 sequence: CASSEGSIRAGNTIYF. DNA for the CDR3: TGTGCCAGCAGTGAAGGGTCGATAAGAGCTGGAAACACCATATATTTT.

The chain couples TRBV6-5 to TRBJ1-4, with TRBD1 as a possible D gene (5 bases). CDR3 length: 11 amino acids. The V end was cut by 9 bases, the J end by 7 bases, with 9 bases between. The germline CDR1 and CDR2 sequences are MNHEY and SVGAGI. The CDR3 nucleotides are TGTGCCAGTAGGGGCGGTGAAAAACTGTTTTTT. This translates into CASRGGEKLFF.

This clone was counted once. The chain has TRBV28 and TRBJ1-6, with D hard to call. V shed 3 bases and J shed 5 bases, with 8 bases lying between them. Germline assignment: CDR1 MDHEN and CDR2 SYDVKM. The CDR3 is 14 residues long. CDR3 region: CASSFEHNNSPLHF. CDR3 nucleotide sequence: TGTGCCAGCAGTTTCGAGCACAATAATTCACCCCTCCACTTT.

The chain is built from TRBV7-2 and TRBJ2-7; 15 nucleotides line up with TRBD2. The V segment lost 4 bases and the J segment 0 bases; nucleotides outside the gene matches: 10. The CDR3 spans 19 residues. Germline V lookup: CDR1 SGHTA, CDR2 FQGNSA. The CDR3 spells CASSYRPGLAGGVSYEQYF. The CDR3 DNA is TGTGCCAGCAGCTACCGGCCAGGACTAGCGGGAGGGGTCTCCTACGAGCAGTACTTC.

The CDR3: CASNSQHGNGYTF. CDR3 nucleotides: TGCGCCAGCAACTCGCAGCACGGGAATGGCTACACCTTC. V usage is TRBV4-1 and J usage is TRBJ1-2; D is unclear. Germline CDR1 is MGHRA and CDR2 is YSYEKL. Trimming left V 7 bases short and J 6 bases short, with 15 bases between. The CDR3 runs 13 residues.

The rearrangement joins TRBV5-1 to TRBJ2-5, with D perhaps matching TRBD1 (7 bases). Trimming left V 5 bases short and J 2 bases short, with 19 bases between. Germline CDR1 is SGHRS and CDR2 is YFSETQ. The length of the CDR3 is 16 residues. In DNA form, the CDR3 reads TGCGCCAGCAGTTTCTTGGCAGGGGGGCTTCAAGAGACCCAGTACTTC. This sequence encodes CASSFLAGGLQETQYF.

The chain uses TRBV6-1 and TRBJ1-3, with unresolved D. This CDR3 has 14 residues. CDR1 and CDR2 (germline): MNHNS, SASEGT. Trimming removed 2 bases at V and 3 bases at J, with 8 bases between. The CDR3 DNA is TGTGCCAGCAGTGAACGCGAGGGTGGAAACACCATATATTTT. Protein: CASSEREGGNTIYF.

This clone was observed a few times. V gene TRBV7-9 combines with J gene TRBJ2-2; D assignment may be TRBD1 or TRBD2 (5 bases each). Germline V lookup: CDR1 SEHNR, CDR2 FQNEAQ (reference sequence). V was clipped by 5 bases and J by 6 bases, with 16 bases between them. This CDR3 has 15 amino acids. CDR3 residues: CASSPPAKGPGELFF. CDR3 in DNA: TGTGCCAGCAGCCCACCAGCAAAGGGACCCGGGGAGCTGTTTTTT. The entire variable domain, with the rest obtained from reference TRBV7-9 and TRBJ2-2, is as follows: DTGVSQNPRHKITKRGQNVTFRCDPISEHNRLYWYRQTLGQGPEFLTYFQNEAQLEKSRLLSDRFSAERPKGSFSTLEIQRTEQGDSAMYLCASSPPAKGPGELFFGEGSRLTVL.

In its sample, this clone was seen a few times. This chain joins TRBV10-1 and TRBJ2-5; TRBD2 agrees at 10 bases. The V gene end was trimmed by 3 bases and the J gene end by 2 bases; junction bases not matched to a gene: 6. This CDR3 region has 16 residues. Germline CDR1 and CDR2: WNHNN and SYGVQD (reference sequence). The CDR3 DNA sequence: TGCGCCAGCAGTGACAGGACTAGCGGCTTACAAGAGACCCAGTACTTC. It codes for CASSDRTSGLQETQYF.